This passage covers 25 T cell receptor beta chains from one sample sequenced in a study of T cell clonality in common variable immunodeficiency (dated by TCRdb to the mid-2010s). Library preparation was by the immunoSEQ multiplex PCR assay. Sourced from immuneACCESS, this table was stored by TCRdb with only in-frame sequences that have V and J called. A share of the clones is absent; for the studies checked, an unresolved V gene accounts for under half, and the remainder has no known explanation. There are about 60,000 clones in this sample, and none of them is a singleton. About 1.5% of the sample is in the top ten clones. Sequenced material: peripheral blood mononuclear cells. The receptors shown here come from a person aged 18 to 75 in good health.

Many counts were recorded for this clone. The CDR3 end falls 3 residues outside the read, so it is completed with the germline J gene. This chain uses TRBV9 with TRBJ2-5; D remains unclear. Germline values: CDR1 SGDLS, CDR2 YYNGEE. V was cut by 7 bases and J by 4 bases, with 14 bases left in between. This CDR3 is built from 13 residues. The CDR3 is CASSPPRGETQYF. The CDR3 DNA, read in part, is TGTGCCAGCTCCCCCCCGCGCGGAGAGACC.

This clone was seen more than once but under ten times. The read falls 3 residues short of the CDR3 end, and the missing part is taken from the germline J gene. The chain recombines TRBV6-1 with TRBJ2-1, with TRBD2 as a possible D gene (6 bases). Trimming pared 4 bases from V and 6 bases from J, leaving 16 bases between. CDR3 length: 15 amino acids. The germline CDR1 and CDR2 sequences are MNHNS and SASEGT. The CDR3 loop is CASSGRPGEVNEQFF. The CDR3 DNA, read in part, is TGTGCCAGCAGTGGTAGACCGGGGGAGGTCAATGAG.

This clone was counted at least ten times. The read gets to within 3 residues of the CDR3 end, and the germline J gene fills in the rest. The rearrangement uses TRBV4-2 and TRBJ2-2; 9 bases line up with TRBD2. V lost 2 bases to trimming and J lost 3 bases; unmatched junction nucleotides: 4. CDR3 length: 16 residues. Germline V gene sequence: CDR1 LGHNA, CDR2 YNFKEQ. The CDR3 sequence is CASSQSGTSYTGELFF. The covered CDR3 bases are TGTGCCAGCAGCCAATCCGGGACTAGCTACACCGGGGAG.

Points on this clone: Coverage ceases 3 residues before the CDR3 finishes, and the germline J gene fills in the end. V usage is TRBV5-1 and J usage is TRBJ2-7, with 14 positions matching TRBD2. V dropped 3 bases and J dropped 3; count of bases not matched to a gene: 2. There are 15 residues in the CDR3. Germline CDR1 and CDR2: SGHRS and YFSETQ. The CDR3 loop reads CASSWTSGGFYEQYF. Incomplete CDR3 DNA: TGCGCCAGCAGCTGGACTAGCGGGGGGTTCTACGAG.

With respect to this clone: From the germline J gene comes the end of the CDR3, since the read stops 3 residues before it. The chain employs TRBV30 and TRBJ2-1, with TRBD1 matching 7 bases. Germline V CDR1 and CDR2: GTSNPN, SVGIG (reference sequence). CDR3 length: 13 amino acids. V shed 4 bases, J shed 0 bases, and the junction held 0 bases outside the gene matches. CDR3 DNA (partial): TGTGCCTGGACAGGGGGCTCCTACAATGAG. Its protein is CAWTGGSYNE. The whole CDR3 reads CAWTGGSYNEQFF.

This clone came up many times. The read ends 3 residues early relative to the CDR3; the germline J gene fills the gap. The J gene is TRBJ2-1, the V gene TRBV19; D is uncertain. Trimming left V 6 bases short and J 3 bases short, with 12 bases between. Germline V gene sequence: CDR1 LNHDA, CDR2 SQIVND (reference sequence). CDR3 size: 14 residues. The CDR3 spells CASRSRWNYNEQFF. Partial CDR3 DNA: TGTGCCAGTAGGTCTAGGTGGAACTACAATGAG. The full variable domain, with the rest looked up from reference TRBV19 and TRBJ2-1, is DGGITQSPKYLFRKEGQNVTLSCEQNLNHDAMYWYRQDPGQGLRLIYYSQIVNDFQKGDIAEGYSVSREKKESFPLTVTSAQKNPTAFYLCASRSRWNYNEQFFGPGTRLTVL.

This clone has a count of ten or more. Coverage ceases 3 residues before the CDR3 finishes, and the germline J gene fills in the end. This rearrangement joins TRBV7-2 to TRBJ1-2, with no clear D. The V end lost 0 bases, the J end lost 2 bases, and 7 bases lay between the germline ends. The CDR3 length is 14 residues. The germline V gene encodes CDR1 SGHTA and CDR2 FQGNSA. Here the CDR3 reads CASSLAGQNYGYTF. The CDR3 bases that were read are TGTGCCAGCAGCTTAGCAGGGCAAAACTATGGC.

This clone was seen repeatedly, ten times or more. Read coverage stops 3 residues before the CDR3 terminus; the germline J gene supplies the remainder. The V call is TRBV29-1, the J call TRBJ2-6; 7 bases are shared with TRBD1. The CDR3 consists of 16 residues. V lost 4 bases and J lost 2; bases outside the gene matches: 8. Germline values: CDR1 SQVTM, CDR2 ANQGSEA. The CDR3 spells CSVGGGLGAGANVLTF. CDR3 bases read: TGCAGCGTTGGAGGGGGCTTGGGTGCTGGGGCCAACGTC.

This clone was found many times. The CDR3 end falls 3 residues outside the read, so it is completed with the germline J gene. The J gene is TRBJ2-3, the V gene TRBV29-1, with a possible D match to TRBD2 (6 bases). The V and J ends lost 4 bases and 7 bases respectively, with 12 bases between them. The V gene's germline CDR1 is SQVTM and CDR2 ANQGSEA. This CDR3 spans 12 amino acids. CDR3 DNA, as far as it was read: TGCAGCGTTGGAGGACTATCTCATACG. This sequence encodes CSVGGLSHT. The whole CDR3 protein reads CSVGGLSHTQYF.

This clone came up many times. The CDR3 end falls 3 residues outside the read, so it is completed with the germline J gene. V gene TRBV2 combines with J gene TRBJ2-1; D is possibly TRBD1 (5 bases). V dropped 4 bases and J dropped 9 bases, with 13 bases sitting between them. Germline loops: CDR1 SNHLY, CDR2 FYNNEI. This CDR3 region has 13 residues. The covered CDR3 bases are TGTGCCAGCAGTGCGGACATGTTGGGTGAG. Its translation is CASSADMLGE. The entire CDR3 reads CASSADMLGEQFF.

Only a few counts were recorded for this clone. The CDR3 end falls 3 residues outside the read, so it is completed with the germline J gene. The rearrangement links TRBV10-2 to TRBJ1-5; D gene ambiguous. Trimming removed 6 bases from V and 0 bases from J, with 6 bases in between. The CDR3 has 13 residues. The germline gives CDR1 WSHSY, CDR2 SAAADI. The CDR3 DNA, read in part, is TGCGCCAGCAGCAAAAATAGCAATCAGCCC. Its protein product is CASSKNSNQP. Given in full, the CDR3 is CASSKNSNQPQHF.

This clone was seen many times. Read coverage stops 3 residues before the CDR3 terminus; the germline J gene supplies the remainder. V gene TRBV5-6 combines with J gene TRBJ2-7; D is ambiguous. Germline V gene sequence: CDR1 SGHDT, CDR2 YYEEEE. V lost 2 bases, J lost 0 bases, and 6 bases lay in between. The CDR3 spans 13 residues. The CDR3 sequence: CASSFASSYEQYF. The CDR3 bases that were read are TGTGCCAGCAGCTTTGCTAGCTCCTACGAG.

This clone was counted many times. Read data end 3 residues before the CDR3 end; the end is taken from the germline J gene. This chain links TRBV15 with TRBJ2-3, with 8 bases identical to TRBD1. Germline-derived CDR1 and CDR2 are LNHNV and YYDKDF (reference sequence). Trimming removed 0 bases from V and 5 bases from J; junction bases left unmatched: 10. The CDR3 covers 17 residues. CDR3 bases read: TGTGCCACCAGCAGAGATTTAGCGACAGGGGTTGGAGATACG. It is translated as CATSRDLATGVGDT. The full CDR3 protein reads CATSRDLATGVGDTQYF.

This clone was counted at least ten times. Here the CDR3 reads CASSEAPRDRGPNEQFF. The DNA read from the CDR3 is TGTGCCAGCAGTGAAGCGCCCCGGGACAGGGGTCCGAATGAG. This chain joins TRBV6-1 and TRBJ2-1; 10 bases match TRBD1. The DNA ends 3 residues before the CDR3 does, and the rest of the CDR3 is filled in from the germline J gene. V was clipped by 0 bases and J by 7 bases; unmatched bases: 9. The CDR3 is 17 residues long. The V gene's germline CDR1 is MNHNS and CDR2 SASEGT.

This clone was counted many times. The CDR3 bases that were read are TGTGCCAGCAGTGAAGCGCTCGGGGGGAGGGCTTGGGGC. Its translation: CASSEALGGRAWG. The full CDR3 protein reads CASSEALGGRAWGYTF. The chain recombines TRBV2 with TRBJ1-2; possibly TRBD1 for D (5 bases). The read terminates 3 residues before the CDR3 end, so the remaining end is supplied by the germline J gene. CDR1 and CDR2 (germline): SNHLY, FYNNEI. The length of the CDR3 is 16 residues.

This clone is labeled medium-sized (0.01 to 0.1%). The CDR3 here is CASSEWHGSTDTQYF. The sequenced part of the CDR3 DNA is TGTGCCAGCAGTGAATGGCACGGGAGCACAGATACG. V gene TRBV6-1 combines with J gene TRBJ2-3; no firm D call. The read ends 3 residues shy of where the CDR3 ends; the end is completed using the germline J gene. The CDR3 runs 15 residues. Per the germline V gene, CDR1 is MNHNS and CDR2 is SASEGT. Trimming removed 2 bases from V and 0 bases from J, with 9 bases in between.

This clone has a count of ten or more. Sequencing ends 3 residues short of the CDR3 end; the germline J gene provides the rest. Different DNA sequences within this sample yield the same CDR3. The chain has TRBV10-3 and TRBJ1-5, with unresolved D. Germline-derived CDR1 and CDR2 are ENHRY and SYGVKD. V lost 0 bases to trimming and J lost 4 bases, with 10 bases between them. The CDR3 runs 15 residues. CDR3 bases read: TGTGCCATCAGTGAGTCGGAAACAGCAAATCAGCCC. Its protein product is CAISESETANQP. From start to end, the CDR3 is CAISESETANQPQHF.

This clone was counted at least ten times. The read ends 3 residues early relative to the CDR3; the germline J gene fills the gap. This chain joins TRBV30 and TRBJ2-5; 7 bases are shared with TRBD1. The CDR3 totals 15 residues. The V and J ends lost 2 bases and 5 bases, in that order; junction bases with no gene match: 11. Germline loops: CDR1 GTSNPN, CDR2 SVGIG (reference sequence). The CDR3 sequence: CAWSKTGTVGETQYF. The DNA read from the CDR3 is TGTGCCTGGAGTAAGACCGGGACAGTGGGTGAGACC.

This clone was found many times. The read terminates 3 residues ahead of where the CDR3 ends, so the germline J gene completes it. V usage is TRBV5-1 and J usage is TRBJ2-3, with TRBD2 matching 12 bases. The trim removed 0 bases at V and 6 bases at J, leaving 2 bases unmatched. Germline loops: CDR1 SGHRS, CDR2 YFSETQ. This CDR3 region has 15 residues. The sequenced part of the CDR3 DNA is TGCGCCAGCAGCTTGGGACTAGCGGGAGTGGATACG. Protein product: CASSLGLAGVDT. The entire CDR3 reads CASSLGLAGVDTQYF.

This clone was seen many times. The DNA ends 3 residues before the CDR3 does, and the rest of the CDR3 is filled in from the germline J gene. The V and J genes are TRBV30 and TRBJ1-5; 7 bases agree with TRBD1. Germline assignment: CDR1 GTSNPN and CDR2 SVGIG (reference sequence). Losses at the gene ends were 4 bases for V and 0 bases for J; bases not matched to a gene: 6. The CDR3 length is 15 residues. CDR3 residues: CAWNRQGDSNQPQHF. CDR3 bases read: TGTGCCTGGAACAGACAGGGAGATAGCAATCAGCCC.

Many counts were recorded for this clone. The sequenced part of the CDR3 DNA is TGCAGTGCTAGAGATCTAGCCGACGAG. Its protein product is CSARDLADE. The whole CDR3 protein is CSARDLADEQYF. The V call is TRBV20-1, the J call TRBJ2-7; D is perhaps TRBD2 (5 bases). The read gets to within 3 residues of the CDR3 end, and the germline J gene fills in the rest. This CDR3 has 12 amino acids. From germline, CDR1 is DFQATT and CDR2 SNEGSKA (reference sequence). Trimming pared 0 bases from V and 5 bases from J, leaving 8 bases between.

Many counts were recorded for this clone. The read finishes 3 residues shy of the CDR3 end, and the germline J gene is used to complete it. The chain joins TRBV10-3 to TRBJ1-1; tentatively, D is TRBD1 (5 bases). Between the trimmed V and J ends, which lost 10 bases and 6 bases, there was a span of 18 bases. The CDR3 has 13 residues. Per germline, CDR1 ENHRY and CDR2 SYGVKD. The CDR3 here is CATSLLAGAEAFF. The CDR3 DNA, read in part, is TGTGCCACCAGCCTCTTGGCGGGGGCTGAA.

Ten or more counts support this clone. Read sequence stops 3 residues before the CDR3 end, and the germline J gene provides the missing end. The chain recombines TRBV28 with TRBJ1-1; D perhaps matches TRBD1 (5 bases). Trimming shortened V by 3 bases and J by 4 bases, and 24 bases separated the two germline ends. The CDR3 totals 18 residues. Germline CDR1 is MDHEN and CDR2 is SYDVKM. The DNA read from the CDR3 is TGTGCCAGCAGTTTGAGGGAGGGATGGACACCCATCGCCACTGAA. Its translation: CASSLREGWTPIATE. In full, the CDR3 reads CASSLREGWTPIATEAFF.

Of note for this clone: Since a much larger clone is just one base distant, this may be a read error. The CDR3 is cut off 3 residues early in the read; its end comes from the germline J gene. The rearrangement joins TRBV5-5 to TRBJ2-5; 9 bases line up with TRBD1. The germline V gene encodes CDR1 SGHKS and CDR2 YYEKEE (reference sequence). CDR3 length equals 15 residues. J lost 2 bases, V lost 4 bases, and 6 bases had no gene match. The part of the CDR3 DNA that was read is TGTGCCAGCAGCCCACGGGACAGGGAACAAGAGACC. Its protein product is CASSPRDREQET. The CDR3, in full, reads CASSPRDREQETQYF.

This clone was counted at least ten times. The sequenced part of the CDR3 DNA is TGTGCCAGCAGGCTACAGGGGCCGACTACTGAA. Translated: CASRLQGPTTE. The full CDR3 protein is CASRLQGPTTEAFF. The V call is TRBV2, the J call TRBJ1-1; 7 positions match TRBD1. The read ends 3 residues shy of where the CDR3 ends; the end is completed using the germline J gene. V lost 6 bases, J lost 5 bases, and 9 bases stayed unmatched. The CDR3 is 14 amino acids. Germline CDR1 reads SNHLY; CDR2 reads FYNNEI.